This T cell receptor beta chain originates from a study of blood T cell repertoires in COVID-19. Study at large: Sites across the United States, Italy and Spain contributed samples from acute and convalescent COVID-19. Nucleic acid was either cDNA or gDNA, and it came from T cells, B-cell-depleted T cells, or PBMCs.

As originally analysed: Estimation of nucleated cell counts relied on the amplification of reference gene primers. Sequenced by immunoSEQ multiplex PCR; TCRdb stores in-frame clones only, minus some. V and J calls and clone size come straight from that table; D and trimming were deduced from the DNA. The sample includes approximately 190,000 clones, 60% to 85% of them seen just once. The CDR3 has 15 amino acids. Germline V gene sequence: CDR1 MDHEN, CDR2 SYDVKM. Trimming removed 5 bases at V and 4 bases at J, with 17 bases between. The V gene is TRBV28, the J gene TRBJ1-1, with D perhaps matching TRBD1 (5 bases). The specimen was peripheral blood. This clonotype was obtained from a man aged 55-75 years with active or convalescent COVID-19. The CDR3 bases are TGTGCCAGCAGTGTGGGGGGGACGGAGGGCACTGAAGCTTTCTTT. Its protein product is CASSVGGTEGTEAFF.